Following are 17 T cell receptor beta chains from one sample sequenced in a study of cytomegalovirus exposure and HLA in healthy donors. Sequenced by immunoSEQ multiplex PCR; TCRdb stores in-frame clones only, minus some. Among about 280,000 clones listed, 85% to 90% were seen once. The specimen sequenced was PBMCs. These receptors were taken from a woman younger than 35 in good health and CMV-seronegative.

Remarks on this clone: This CDR3 is also generated by other DNA sequences in the sample. The chain carries TRBV27 and TRBJ2-7, with D uncertain. Trimming cost V 3 bases and J 0 bases, with 6 bases left between them. CDR1 is MNHEY and CDR2 is SMNVEV in the germline V gene (reference sequence). CDR3 length equals 13 residues. Here the CDR3 DNA reads TGTGCCAGCAGTTTTAGCTCCTCCTACGAGCAGTACTTC. Its protein is CASSFSSSYEQYF.

V is TRBV2 and J is TRBJ2-2, with D maybe TRBD2 (6 bases). Trimming removed 9 bases at V and 0 bases at J, with 11 bases between. CDR1 SNHLY and CDR2 FYNNEI come from the germline V gene. The CDR3 consists of 14 residues. The CDR3 is CARGLNANTGELFF. The CDR3, as DNA: TGTGCCAGGGGACTCAATGCGAACACCGGGGAGCTGTTTTTT.

V usage is TRBV9 and J usage is TRBJ2-7; 12 nucleotides match TRBD1. From germline, CDR1 is SGDLS and CDR2 YYNGEE. J lost 3 bases, V lost 3 bases, and 13 bases had no gene match. The CDR3 contains 18 residues. The CDR3 DNA is TGTGCCAGCAGCGCAGGGACAGGGGGCCGGTGGAGTCACTACGAGCAGTACTTC. Amino acid sequence: CASSAGTGGRWSHYEQYF.

This chain joins TRBV27 and TRBJ1-2; unclear D gene. Deletions cut 4 bases from V and 1 base from J, with 13 bases between. The CDR3 sequence is 15 residues long. The germline gives CDR1 MNHEY, CDR2 SMNVEV (reference sequence). The CDR3 is CASSSVGGDNYGYTF. CDR3 in DNA: TGTGCCAGCAGTTCTGTGGGTGGAGATAACTATGGCTACACCTTC.

The CDR3, as DNA: TGTGCCAGCAGCTTGGGCGAGTTGAGGTTAACGGGAGCTGAAGCTTTCTTT. Protein: CASSLGELRLTGAEAFF. V and J are TRBV5-6 and TRBJ1-1; no clear D. Germline assignment: CDR1 SGHDT and CDR2 YYEEEE. V gave up 0 bases and J gave up 6 bases, with 21 bases separating them. The CDR3 length is 17 residues.

The gene calls are TRBV6-4 and TRBJ2-1; TRBD1 matches 7 bases. The CDR3 is 15 residues long. Germline CDR1 MRHNA, CDR2 SNTAGT. Trimming removed 4 bases from V and 2 bases from J; junction bases left unmatched: 5. CDR3 sequence (DNA): TGTGCCAGCAGTGGCTCCGGGACAGCCTACAATGAGCAGTTCTTC. It translates to CASSGSGTAYNEQFF.

The chain is built from TRBV4-1 and TRBJ1-5; D might be TRBD1 (6 bases). Germline CDR1 MGHRA, CDR2 YSYEKL. The CDR3 is made up of 15 amino acids. Trimming left V 0 bases short and J 5 bases short, with 11 bases between. CDR3 sequence: CASSQDLDRYQPQHF. CDR3 coding DNA: TGCGCCAGCAGCCAAGACCTGGACAGATATCAGCCCCAGCATTTT.

This rearrangement joins TRBV28 to TRBJ2-3; 11 positions match TRBD2. CDR1 MDHEN and CDR2 SYDVKM come from the germline V gene. J lost 0 bases, V lost 10 bases, and 9 bases had no gene match. The CDR3 is 16 amino acids. This chain's CDR3 is CATCGTSGGSTDTQYF. CDR3 nucleotides: TGTGCCACCTGTGGGACTAGCGGAGGAAGCACAGATACGCAGTATTTT.

The CDR3 region has the DNA TGTGCCAGCAGCGTAGGCAGGCAGGTCCACAATGAGCAGTTCTTC. Protein product: CASSVGRQVHNEQFF. V gene TRBV9 combines with J gene TRBJ2-1; D ambiguous. Per the germline V gene, CDR1 is SGDLS and CDR2 is YYNGEE. Trimming left V 0 bases short and J 5 bases short, with 12 bases between. This CDR3 has 15 residues.

This clone occurred once. CDR3 loop: CASLGTGVSDTQYF. Written as DNA, the CDR3 is TGTGCCAGCCTGGGGACAGGGGTCTCAGATACGCAGTATTTT. The J gene is TRBJ2-3, the V gene TRBV28; 10 nucleotides align to TRBD1. V lost 8 bases, J lost 4 bases, and 6 bases stayed unmatched. This CDR3 has 14 amino acids. The germline gives CDR1 MDHEN, CDR2 SYDVKM.

This sequence joins TRBV15 and TRBJ2-2; TRBD2 is a possible D gene (7 bases). The V end lost 0 bases, the J end lost 4 bases, and 18 bases lay between the germline ends. This CDR3 contains 18 residues. Per the germline V gene, CDR1 is LNHNV and CDR2 is YYDKDF (reference sequence). The CDR3 region is CATSRDLVRGARTGELFF. The DNA for the CDR3 is TGTGCCACCAGCAGAGATCTAGTTCGGGGGGCGCGCACCGGGGAGCTGTTTTTT.

The V and J genes are TRBV19 and TRBJ1-5, with 8 bases that match TRBD1. Unmatched junction bases numbered 9, after V lost 1 base and J lost 7 bases. Looked up from germline, CDR1 is LNHDA and CDR2 is SQIVND (reference sequence). The length of the CDR3 is 16 residues. DNA of the CDR3: TGTGCCAGTAGTATAGTGGCCGGACAGGGTCGGCAGCCCCAGCATTTT. It specifies CASSIVAGQGRQPQHF.

This clone came up a few times. V gene TRBV5-4 combines with J gene TRBJ1-1, with D tentatively TRBD1 (5 bases). CDR1 and CDR2 from the germline V gene are SGHNT and YYREEE (reference sequence). This CDR3 spans 11 amino acids. V was cut by 10 bases and J by 3 bases, with 10 bases left in between. The CDR3 region is CAFQGYTEAFF. Here the CDR3 DNA reads TGTGCCTTCCAGGGTTACACTGAAGCTTTCTTT.

The chain's CDR3 is CASSYSPTRANEKLFF. In DNA form, the CDR3 reads TGTGCCAGCAGTTACTCCCCAACCCGGGCTAATGAAAAACTGTTTTTT. The chain employs TRBV6-5 and TRBJ1-4, with unresolved D. Germline V gene lookup returns CDR1 MNHEY and CDR2 SVGAGI. Trimming stripped 0 bases from V and 3 bases from J, with 11 bases between. The CDR3 has 16 amino acids.

The chain is built from TRBV27 and TRBJ2-5; D not resolved. Trimming shortened V by 3 bases and J by 4 bases, and 6 bases separated the two germline ends. The CDR3 sequence is 12 residues long. Germline CDR1 reads MNHEY; CDR2 reads SMNVEV (reference sequence). This CDR3 is CASSFLRETQYF. CDR3 nucleotides: TGTGCCAGCAGTTTCCTCCGAGAGACCCAGTACTTC.

This chain joins TRBV28 and TRBJ2-3, with D perhaps TRBD2 (5 bases). CDR3 size: 15 residues. CDR1 and CDR2 from the germline V gene are MDHEN and SYDVKM. Deletions cut 6 bases from V and 1 base from J, with 14 bases between. CDR3 protein: CASSHTRLGTDTQYF. CDR3 in DNA: TGTGCCAGCAGCCATACTAGATTGGGCACAGATACGCAGTATTTT.

The chain is built from TRBV2 and TRBJ1-3, with TRBD1 matching 7 bases. This CDR3 comprises 14 residues. Germline trimming cut 6 bases from V and 2 bases from J; bases unmatched to any gene: 4. The V gene's germline CDR1 is SNHLY and CDR2 FYNNEI. CDR3 sequence: CASRVQGTGNTIYF. The CDR3 bases are TGTGCCAGCAGGGTACAGGGGACTGGAAACACCATATATTTT.